The source of this TCR beta chain is a study of blood T cell repertoires in COVID-19 (dated by TCRdb to 2018 to 2021). Study-wide context: Samples from collaborators originated in the United States, Italy and Spain and spanned both the acute and convalescent phases of COVID-19. The samples were drawn from two sources: the first 160 participants of the ongoing ImmuneRACE study, and about 1,300 subjects contributed by 6 global collaborators. The sample metadata nearly always contained a de-identified subject ID, COVID-19 status, age in years and sex. The repertoires were released in a freely available public database meant as a resource for research on the immune response to SARS-CoV-2. The prospective study material was composed of cDNA or gDNA derived from T cells, B-cell-depleted T cells, or PBMCs. Where HLA class I and class II types were available, the types were taken from metadata supplied by the sample provider, not from assay-based typing. Subjects who had been exposed to COVID-19, were actively infected with it, or had recovered from it provided the deeply sampled blood TCRbeta repertoires that made up the dataset. Findings and caveats that apply to the study as a whole: How much clinical and demographic metadata was included differed by source and by participant, and the metadata was provided uncurated.

TCRbeta CDR3 regions were amplified from genomic DNA using the immunoSEQ Assay, a bias-controlled multiplex PCR. The study's processing was this. Nucleated cell counts per sample were estimated from amplification of reference gene primers within the assay. To quantify the absolute abundance of each unique TCRbeta CDR3 rearrangement, sequence reads were collapsed and filtered. For each sample, productive Simpson clonality was calculated by taking the square root of Simpson's diversity index across productive rearrangements. Held by TCRdb, this immuneACCESS table contains in-frame sequences only and omits some clones. Under half of the omission traces to an unresolved V gene where checked; the cause of the rest is unknown. That table furnishes V, J and clone size, whereas the DNA furnished D and trimming. This sample holds more than 250,000 clones; 90% were observed only once. The top ten constitute about 1.8% of the sample.

CDR1 and CDR2, looked up from the germline V gene, are MDHEN and SYDVKM. Including cysteine and phenylalanine, the CDR3 has 16 amino acids. This entry keeps only the CDR3 DNA: 48 bases, framed from base 1. V is pared back by 7 bases and J by 10 bases, with 23 bases lying between the germline termini. Participants in the prospective study were enrolled through a virtual design, were aged about 18 to 100 years, and lived in roughly 26 United States geographic areas. To assign participants to cohorts, the prospective study relied on clinical history that participants themselves reported in a screening survey and a study questionnaire. In the prospective study, whole blood, serum and a nasopharyngeal or oropharyngeal swab were collected from each participant by mobile phlebotomists. Prospective study participants could optionally give additional blood draws and questionnaires over an approximately two-month period. Before DNA extraction, blood samples from the prospective study were shipped at room temperature or frozen.

As regards this clone: Its antigen specificity is not known. The record has no base qualities; no much larger clone is one base away.

The TCR comes from a woman aged 18-29 years with acute COVID-19. Sequenced input: PBMCs or T cells enriched from blood (not recorded which). Recombination linked TRBV28 to TRBJ1-6; too little of a D gene remains to name it. The CDR3 corresponds to CASNPPYTTEKSPLHF. The DNA sequence is given as TGTGCCAGCAACCCACCTTACACCACGGAGAAGTCACCCCTCCACTTT.